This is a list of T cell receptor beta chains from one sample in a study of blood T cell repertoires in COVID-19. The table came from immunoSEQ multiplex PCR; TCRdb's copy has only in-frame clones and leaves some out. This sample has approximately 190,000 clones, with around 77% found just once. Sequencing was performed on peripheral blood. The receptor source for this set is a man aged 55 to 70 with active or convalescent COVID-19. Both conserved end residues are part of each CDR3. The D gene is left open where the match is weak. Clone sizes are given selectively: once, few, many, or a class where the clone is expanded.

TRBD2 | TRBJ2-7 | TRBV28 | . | CASSSPRASGSLSYEQYF | TGTGCCAGCAGTTCCCCCCGGGCTAGCGGGAGCCTCTCCTACGAGCAGTACTTC
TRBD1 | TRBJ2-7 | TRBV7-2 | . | CASSFSTGAYEQYF | TGTGCCAGCAGCTTTTCGACAGGGGCCTACGAGCAGTACTTC
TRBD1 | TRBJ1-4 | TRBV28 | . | CASSSPGGADEKLFF | TGTGCCAGCAGTTCGCCAGGGGGCGCTGATGAAAAACTGTTTTTT
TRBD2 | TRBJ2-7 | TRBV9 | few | CASSSNGLAGIYEQYF | TGTGCCAGCAGCTCTAACGGACTAGCGGGCATTTACGAGCAGTACTTC
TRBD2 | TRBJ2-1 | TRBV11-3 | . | CASSLDGASGTFNEQFF | TGTGCCAGCAGCTTAGATGGGGCTAGCGGGACGTTCAATGAGCAGTTCTTC
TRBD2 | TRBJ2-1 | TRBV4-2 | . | CASSQLSGRGSEQFF | TGTGCCAGCAGCCAACTTAGCGGGAGAGGTAGTGAGCAGTTCTTC
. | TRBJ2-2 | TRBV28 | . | CASSFPGGVSNTGELFF | TGTGCCAGCAGTTTCCCGGGGGGCGTATCGAACACCGGGGAGCTGTTTTTT
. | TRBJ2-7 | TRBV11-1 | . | CASSLEQGGTYEQYF | TGTGCCAGCAGCTTAGAACAGGGTGGGACCTACGAGCAGTACTTC
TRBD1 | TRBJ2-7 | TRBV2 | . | CASNRGTGAEEQYF | TGTGCCAGCAATAGGGGGACAGGGGCCGAGGAGCAGTACTTC
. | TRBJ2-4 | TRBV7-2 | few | CASSGQRGRENIQYF | TGTGCCAGCAGCGGACAGCGGGGCCGCGAAAACATTCAGTACTTC
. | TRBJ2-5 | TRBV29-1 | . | CSVVLRRETQYF | TGCAGCGTTGTGTTAAGGAGGGAGACCCAGTACTTC
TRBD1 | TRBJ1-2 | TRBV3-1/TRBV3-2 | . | CASSRTGDGYGYTF | TGTGCCAGCAGCCGGACAGGCGATGGCTATGGCTACACCTTC
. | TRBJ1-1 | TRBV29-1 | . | CSVEDGGGEAFF | TGCAGCGTTGAAGACGGCGGGGGAGAAGCTTTCTTT
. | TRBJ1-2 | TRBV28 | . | CASSSAPRTENYGYTF | TGTGCCAGCAGTTCAGCCCCCCGGACAGAGAACTATGGCTACACCTTC
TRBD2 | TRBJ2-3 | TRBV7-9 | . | CASSSSGSTDTQYF | TGTGCCAGCAGCTCTAGCGGGAGTACAGATACGCAGTATTTT
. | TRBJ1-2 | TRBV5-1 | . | CASSLGSGGGQVIYGYTF | TGCGCCAGCAGCTTGGGGTCGGGAGGCGGGCAGGTGATATATGGCTACACCTTC
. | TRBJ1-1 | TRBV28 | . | CASSPLNPGRGEAFF | TGTGCCAGCAGTCCCTTGAACCCGGGGAGGGGTGAAGCTTTCTTT
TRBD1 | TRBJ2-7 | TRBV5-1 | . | CASSLGPQGGTGGSYEQYF | TGCGCCAGCAGCTTGGGACCCCAAGGGGGAACAGGGGGATCCTACGAGCAGTACTTC
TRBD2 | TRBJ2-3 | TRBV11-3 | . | CASSLSSTSHTDTQYF | TGTGCCAGCAGCTTAAGTTCGACTAGCCACACAGATACGCAGTATTTT
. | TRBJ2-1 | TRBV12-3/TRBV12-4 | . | CASSPGVWEQFF | TGTGCCAGCAGTCCAGGGGTTTGGGAGCAGTTCTTC
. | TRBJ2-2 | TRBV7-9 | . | CASTRIGQTNTGELFF | TGTGCCAGCACCCGAATTGGGCAGACGAACACCGGGGAGCTGTTTTTT
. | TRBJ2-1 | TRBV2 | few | CASSGFGEQFF | TGTGCCAGCAGCGGGTTCGGTGAGCAGTTCTTC
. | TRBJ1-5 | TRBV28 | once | CASTSGGPPQHF | TGTGCCAGCACCTCCGGGGGGCCGCCCCAGCATTTT
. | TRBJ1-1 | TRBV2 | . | CASSELMNTEAFF | TGTGCCAGCAGTGAACTAATGAACACTGAAGCTTTCTTT
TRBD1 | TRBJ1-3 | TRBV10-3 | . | CAISGGTAQISGNTIYF | TGTGCCATCAGTGGGGGGACAGCCCAGATCTCTGGAAACACCATATATTTT
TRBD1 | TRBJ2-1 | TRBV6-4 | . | CASSTDRGDEQFF | TGTGCCAGCAGTACGGACAGGGGGGATGAGCAGTTCTTC
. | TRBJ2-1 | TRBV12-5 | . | CASGSTLGAGRGNEQFF | TGTGCTAGTGGATCCACCCTTGGTGCAGGAAGGGGGAATGAGCAGTTCTTC
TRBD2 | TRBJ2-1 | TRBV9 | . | CASSPGRDYPNEQFF | TGTGCCAGCAGCCCAGGACGGGACTATCCCAATGAGCAGTTCTTC
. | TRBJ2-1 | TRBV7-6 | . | CASSLVERGGQFF | TGTGCCAGCAGCTTAGTGGAAAGGGGAGGGCAGTTCTTC
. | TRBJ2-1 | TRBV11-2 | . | CASSPLGIAYNEQFF | TGTGCCAGCAGCCCACTAGGGATTGCCTACAATGAGCAGTTCTTC
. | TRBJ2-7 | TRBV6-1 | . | CASSEGSRLAFAYEQYF | TGTGCCAGCAGTGAAGGGAGTCGGTTGGCGTTTGCCTACGAGCAGTACTTC
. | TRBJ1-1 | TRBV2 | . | CASSTDSNTEAFF | TGTGCCAGCAGTACGGACTCGAACACTGAAGCTTTCTTT
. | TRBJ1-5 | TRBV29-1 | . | CSGLVGSNQPQHF | TGCAGCGGGCTTGTCGGGAGCAATCAGCCCCAGCATTTT
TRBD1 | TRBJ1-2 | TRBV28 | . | CASSLTGGANYGYTF | TGTGCCAGCAGTTTAACAGGGGGCGCAAACTATGGCTACACCTTC
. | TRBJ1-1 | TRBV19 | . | CASSTGRDTEAFF | TGTGCCAGTAGCACAGGTAGGGACACTGAAGCTTTCTTT
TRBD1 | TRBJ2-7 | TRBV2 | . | CASSYRGDSYEQYF | TGTGCCAGCAGTTACAGGGGGGACTCCTACGAGCAGTACTTC
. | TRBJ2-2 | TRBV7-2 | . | CASSLQGVYTGELFF | TGTGCCAGCAGCTTACAAGGGGTTTACACCGGGGAGCTGTTTTTT
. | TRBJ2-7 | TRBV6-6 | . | CASRAFGNEQYF | TGTGCCAGCAGGGCATTCGGGAACGAGCAGTACTTC
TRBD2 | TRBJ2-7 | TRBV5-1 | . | CASSQTPGLGAEQYF | TGCGCCAGCAGCCAAACCCCGGGACTAGGGGCCGAGCAGTACTTC
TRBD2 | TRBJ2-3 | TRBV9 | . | CASTLAGVGDTQYF | TGTGCCAGCACTTTAGCGGGAGTTGGAGATACGCAGTATTTT
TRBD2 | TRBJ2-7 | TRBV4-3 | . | CASSQRSGGPYEQYF | TGCGCCAGCAGCCAAAGGAGCGGGGGCCCCTACGAGCAGTACTTC
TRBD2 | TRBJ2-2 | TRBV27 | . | CASRGASGIPGELFF | TGTGCCAGCAGGGGGGCTAGCGGGATCCCCGGGGAGCTGTTTTTT
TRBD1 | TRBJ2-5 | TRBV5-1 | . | CASSLEGALRDRYF | TGCGCCAGCAGCTTGGAGGGGGCCCTAAGAGACCGGTACTTC
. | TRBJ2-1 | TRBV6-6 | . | CASSYSGEVYNEQFF | TGTGCCAGCAGTTACTCGGGGGAGGTCTACAATGAGCAGTTCTTC
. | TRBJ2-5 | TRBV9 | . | CASNFQPGQETQYF | TGTGCCAGCAATTTCCAACCAGGCCAAGAGACCCAGTACTTC
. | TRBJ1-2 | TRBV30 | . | CAWSVRAANGYTF | TGTGCCTGGAGTGTTAGAGCGGCCAATGGCTACACCTTC
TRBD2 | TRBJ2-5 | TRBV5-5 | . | CASSLERGDLGETQYF | TGTGCCAGCAGCTTGGAGCGGGGGGACTTGGGTGAGACCCAGTACTTC
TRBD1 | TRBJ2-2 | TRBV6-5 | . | CASSRQGTGELFF | TGTGCCAGCAGTCGACAGGGGACCGGGGAGCTGTTTTTT
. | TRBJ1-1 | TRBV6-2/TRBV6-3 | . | CASSYRGIRGTEAFF | TGTGCCAGCAGTTACAGAGGAATACGAGGCACTGAAGCTTTCTTT
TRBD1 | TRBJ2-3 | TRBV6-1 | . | CASSEFRQGSTDTQYF | TGTGCCAGCAGTGAATTCCGACAGGGATCCACAGATACGCAGTATTTT
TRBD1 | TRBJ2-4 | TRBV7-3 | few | CASPPKGWEDREAKNIQYF | TGTGCCAGCCCCCCTAAGGGGTGGGAGGACAGGGAAGCCAAAAACATTCAGTACTTC
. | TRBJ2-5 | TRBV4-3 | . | CASSQKLFETTQYF | TGCGCCAGCAGCCAAAAACTATTCGAAACGACCCAGTACTTC